The rows below give T cell receptor beta chains drawn from one sample of a study of vaccination and CD4 T cells after COVID-19. Their antigens are not known. Via MiXCR, TCRdb re-called the PCR reads, giving one row per CDR3 protein. The sample shows 2,500 to 3,500 distinct CDR3 sequences, about 80% of them seen only once. Sequencing was carried out using CD4+ T cells from blood, cultured in vitro. Receptors originate from a human donor who had recovered from COVID-19. CDR3s include the opening cysteine and the closing phenylalanine or tryptophan. D genes are given only for firm matches. Size is omitted from some rows. Given values are once, few, many or a class for expanded clones.

>NA|TRBJ1-1|large|TRBV12-3/TRBV12-4
TGTGCCAGCAGTTTACGGTGGGGAATGGGAACTGAAGCTTTCTTT
CASSLRWGMGTEAFF
>NA|TRBJ1-5|NA|TRBV15
TGTGCCACCAGCCCAGGCGTAGGGCGGGATCAGCCCCAGCATTTT
CATSPGVGRDQPQHF
>NA|TRBJ1-2|NA|TRBV24-1
TGTGCCACCAGTGATTTTCGGGGAGGCTACACCTTC
CATSDFRGGYTF
>NA|TRBJ1-1|NA|TRBV10-3
TGTGCCATCGGAGGCCGGGAGGGAGGAGAAGCTTTCTTT
CAIGGREGGEAFF
>NA|TRBJ2-3|NA|TRBV12-5
TGTGCTAGTGGTTTGGAGCCGCCCTTAAGGACGCAGTATTTT
CASGLEPPLRTQYF
>NA|TRBJ1-4|large|TRBV6-1
TGTGCCAGCAGACAGGGTAATGAAAAACTGTTTTTT
CASRQGNEKLFF
>NA|TRBJ1-2|NA|TRBV19
TGTGCCAGTAGCGGGGAAAGCAGGGGTGTCTATGGCTACACCTTC
CASSGESRGVYGYTF
>TRBD1|TRBJ1-5|NA|TRBV19
TGTGCCAGTAGACAATACAGGGGGGCGCCGCAGCCCCAGCATTTT
CASRQYRGAPQPQHF
>NA|TRBJ1-5|NA|TRBV7-2
TGTGCCAGCAGCCCCGACAGAAATCAGCCCCAGCATTTT
CASSPDRNQPQHF
>NA|TRBJ1-6|NA|TRBV5-1
TGCGCCAGCAGCTTGGGCGGGCTATATTCACCCCTCCACTTT
CASSLGGLYSPLHF
>NA|TRBJ1-2|NA|TRBV12-3/TRBV12-4
TGTGCCAGCAGTTTGACAGCTCCGAGAGGCTACACCTTC
CASSLTAPRGYTF
>NA|TRBJ1-1|NA|TRBV28
TGTGCCAGCAGGCCCGGGTACACTGAAGCTTTCTTT
CASRPGYTEAFF
>TRBD2|TRBJ2-6|once|TRBV7-9
TGTGCCAGCAGCTTAATACTAGCGGGGGGAAGCTCTGGGGCCAACGTCCTGACTTTC
CASSLILAGGSSGANVLTF
>TRBD1|TRBJ1-2|NA|TRBV6-4
TGTGCCAGCAGTGTCTCCGGGACAGGGGGCGCCTACACCTTC
CASSVSGTGGAYTF
>TRBD1|TRBJ1-2|NA|TRBV25-1
TGTGCCAGCCGAGGACAGGGGGAGAGGTGGGGCTACACCTTC
CASRGQGERWGYTF
>NA|TRBJ1-6|once|TRBV2
TGTGCCAGCAGTGAAGAAGCATCACCCCTCCACTTT
CASSEEASPLHF
>TRBD1|TRBJ2-2|NA|TRBV20-1
TGCAGTGCTAGAGAATTCAGGGGGCCCGGGGAGCTGTTTTTT
CSAREFRGPGELFF
>TRBD1|TRBJ1-6|once|TRBV4-1
TGCGCCAGCAGCCCCGCGGACAGGAATAATTCACCCCTCCACTTT
CASSPADRNNSPLHF
>TRBD1|TRBJ1-2|NA|TRBV7-3
TGTGCCAGCAGCCGACAGGGAGGGGACTATGGCTACACCTTC
CASSRQGGDYGYTF
>NA|TRBJ1-2|NA|TRBV12-3/TRBV12-4
TGTGCCAGCAGTCCCTCGGGCGGAGGCTACACCTTC
CASSPSGGGYTF
>NA|TRBJ1-2|NA|TRBV7-3
TGTGCCAGCAGCTTAACATCCGGAAGGGCAGGGGCCTATGGCTACACCTTC
CASSLTSGRAGAYGYTF
>TRBD2|TRBJ2-1|NA|TRBV5-1
TGCGCCAGCAGCCGGGCGGGGGATCAAAGGGGCTCCTACAATGAGCAGTTCTTC
CASSRAGDQRGSYNEQFF
>NA|TRBJ2-5|NA|TRBV2
TGTGCCAGCAGTGGCTCCCCAGAGGTACTGGCGGGCCAAGAGACCCAGTACTTC
CASSGSPEVLAGQETQYF
>TRBD1|TRBJ2-3|NA|TRBV7-6
TGTGCCAGCAGCTTAGGGGACAGCATCCGAGATACGCAGTATTTT
CASSLGDSIRDTQYF
>TRBD1|TRBJ2-3|NA|TRBV2
TGTGCCAGCAGGGCCGGTGGGACAGTTATCACAGATACGCAGTATTTT
CASRAGGTVITDTQYF
>TRBD1|TRBJ2-2|NA|TRBV6-4
TGTGCCAGCAGTGCGCAGGGGGTGTCCACCGGAGAGCTGTTTTTT
CASSAQGVSTGELFF
>TRBD1|TRBJ1-2|NA|TRBV5-4
TGTGCCAGCAGCTTGGTAGGCCACGGGACAGGGTATGGCTACACCTTC
CASSLVGHGTGYGYTF